The clone carrying this T cell receptor beta chain was found many times. V trimming: 4 bases; J trimming: 12 bases; junction bases outside the gene matches: 10. The CDR3 is made up of 14 amino acids. Germline V gene sequence: CDR1 SGHDN, CDR2 FVKESK. This entry is derived from a study of blood T cell repertoires in COVID-19. On the study more broadly: PBMCs, B-cell-depleted T cells, or T cells provided the cDNA or gDNA that made up the material.

As handled by the study authors: Scientists estimated how many nucleated cells there were by amplifying reference gene primers. Libraries were prepared by immunoSEQ multiplex PCR; TCRdb keeps only in-frame clonotypes and omits some of them. D and trimming come from the DNA, and the V and J calls and clone size come from that table. Found here are over 110,000 clones, 79% of them singletons; the top ten hold around 4%. The rearrangement links TRBV14 to TRBJ2-1; 9 positions agree with TRBD2. The receptor was derived from a man between 60 and 75 years old with acute or convalescent COVID-19. Sequenced: peripheral blood. The CDR3 DNA follows: TGTGCCAGCAGCCCCCTGTGGCGGGGGGGGGCGCAGTTCTTC. This gives the protein CASSPLWRGGAQFF.